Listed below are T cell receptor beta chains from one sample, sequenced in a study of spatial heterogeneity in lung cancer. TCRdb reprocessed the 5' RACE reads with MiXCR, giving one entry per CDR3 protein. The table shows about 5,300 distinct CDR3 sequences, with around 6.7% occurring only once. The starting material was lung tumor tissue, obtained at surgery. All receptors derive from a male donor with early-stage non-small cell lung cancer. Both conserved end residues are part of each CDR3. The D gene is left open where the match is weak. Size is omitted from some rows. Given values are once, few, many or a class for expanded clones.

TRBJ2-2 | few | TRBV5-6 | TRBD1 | TGTGCCAGCAGCTTGGGACCGACAGGGATTCTCACCGGGGAGCTGTTTTTT | CASSLGPTGILTGELFF
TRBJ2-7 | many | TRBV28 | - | TGTGCCACCAGTTGGGGACTCCACCCCTACGAGCAGTACTTC | CATSWGLHPYEQYF
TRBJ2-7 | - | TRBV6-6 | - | TGTGCCAGCAGTTCCGGGACGTTGGCAAACTACGAGCAGTACTTC | CASSSGTLANYEQYF
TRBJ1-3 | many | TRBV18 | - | TGTGCCAGCTCACCATACAGCTCTGGAAACACCATATATTTT | CASSPYSSGNTIYF
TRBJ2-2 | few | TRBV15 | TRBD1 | TGTGCCACCAGCAGAGATCCAGGGGGCGCTGGGGCCGGGGAGCTGTTTTTT | CATSRDPGGAGAGELFF
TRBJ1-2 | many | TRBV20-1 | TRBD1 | TGCAGTGCTAGTAGGGACAGAGGGTATGGCTACACCTTC | CSASRDRGYGYTF
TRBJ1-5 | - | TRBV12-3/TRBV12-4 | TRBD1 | TGTGCCAGCATTCGGACAGGGGGCACTCAGCCCCAGCATTTT | CASIRTGGTQPQHF
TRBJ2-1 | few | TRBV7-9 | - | TGTGCCAGCAGCTCGGATTCCAATGAGCAGTTCTTC | CASSSDSNEQFF
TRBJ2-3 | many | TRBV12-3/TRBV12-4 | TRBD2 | TGTGCCAGTCGACTCTACGGGGGGAGCACAGATACGCAGTATTTT | CASRLYGGSTDTQYF
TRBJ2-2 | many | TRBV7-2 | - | TGTGCCAGCAGCCCACAACCGGACTTTTTCACCGGGGAGCTGTTTTTT | CASSPQPDFFTGELFF
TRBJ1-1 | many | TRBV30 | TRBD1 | TGTGCCTGGAGCCTTTTGGGGACAGGGGCAACTGAAGCTTTCTTT | CAWSLLGTGATEAFF
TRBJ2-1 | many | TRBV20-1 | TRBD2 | TGCAGTGCTACCACTGGACTAGCGGGCGGTAATGAGCAGTTCTTC | CSATTGLAGGNEQFF
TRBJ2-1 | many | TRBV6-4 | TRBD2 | TGTGCCAGCAGCCACGGCGGTAGCGGGAGTCAGGCTGAGCAGTTCTTC | CASSHGGSGSQAEQFF
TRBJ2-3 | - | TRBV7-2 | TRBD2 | TGTGCCAGCAGCTTAATCGTGGGTTCAATGGCCGGGAGGGCAGATACGCAGTATTTT | CASSLIVGSMAGRADTQYF
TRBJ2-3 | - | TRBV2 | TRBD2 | TGTGCCAGCAGTGAAGCGGCGGGGGGAATAGATACGCAGTATTTT | CASSEAAGGIDTQYF
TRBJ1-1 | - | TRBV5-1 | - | TGCGCCAGTCGTCGGGGCGGGGACACTGAAGCTTTCTTT | CASRRGGDTEAFF
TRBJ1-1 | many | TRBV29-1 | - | TGCAGCGTTGAACACGCAGCTTTCTTT | CSVEHAAFF
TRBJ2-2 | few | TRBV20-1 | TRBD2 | TGCAGTGCCGGGAGCGGGAGCTACACCGGGGAGCTGTTTTTT | CSAGSGSYTGELFF
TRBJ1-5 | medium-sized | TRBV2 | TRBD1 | TGTGCCAGCACGCGGACAGGGGAAAATCAGCCCCAGCATTTT | CASTRTGENQPQHF
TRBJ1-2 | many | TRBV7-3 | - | TGTGCCAGCAGCTTAACAGTAGGGGCTAACTATGGCTACACCTTC | CASSLTVGANYGYTF
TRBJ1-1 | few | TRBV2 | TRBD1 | TGTGCCAGCAGTTGGAACAGGGGTAACACTGAAGCTTTCTTT | CASSWNRGNTEAFF
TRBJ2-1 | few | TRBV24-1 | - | TGTGCCACCAGTGATTGGGGACTTTCTGGGGGCGATGAGCAGTTCTTC | CATSDWGLSGGDEQFF
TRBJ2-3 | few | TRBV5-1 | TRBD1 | TGCGCCAGCAGCTTGGACCCGGGACAGGGACTCGATACGCAGTATTTT | CASSLDPGQGLDTQYF
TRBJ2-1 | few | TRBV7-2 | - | TGTGCCAGCAGCCCCTGGGAGCGCTCCTACAATGAGCAGTTCTTC | CASSPWERSYNEQFF
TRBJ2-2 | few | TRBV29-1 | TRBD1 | TGCAGCGTTGATCCGGACAGGATAGGTGGGGAGCTGTTTTTT | CSVDPDRIGGELFF
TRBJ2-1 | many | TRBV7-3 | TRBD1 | TGTGCCAGCAGCTTAAAGACAGGGGGATACAATGAGCAGTTCTTC | CASSLKTGGYNEQFF
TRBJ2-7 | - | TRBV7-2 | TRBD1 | TGTGCCAGCAGCCCGGACAGGGGTAACGAGCAGTACTTC | CASSPDRGNEQYF
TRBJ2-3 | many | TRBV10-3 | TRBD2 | TGTGCCATCAGTTCCTCTAGCGGGGAGTTGACAGATACGCAGTATTTT | CAISSSSGELTDTQYF
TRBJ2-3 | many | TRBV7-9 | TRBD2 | TGTGCCAGCAGCCTTATAGCGGGAGTTGCAGATACGCAGTATTTT | CASSLIAGVADTQYF
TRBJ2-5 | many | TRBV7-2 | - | TGTGCCAGCAGCTTAAAGGGGGATGAGACCCAGTACTTC | CASSLKGDETQYF
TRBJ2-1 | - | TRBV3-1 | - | TGTGCCAGCAGCCAACAGGGTAGGACCTACAATGAGCAGTTCTTC | CASSQQGRTYNEQFF
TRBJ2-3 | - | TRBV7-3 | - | TGTGCCAGCAGCTTTGAGCTAGACTCTACGCAGTATTTT | CASSFELDSTQYF
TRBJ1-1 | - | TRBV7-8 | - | TGTGCCAGCAGTCAACAGAACACTGAAGCTTTCTTT | CASSQQNTEAFF
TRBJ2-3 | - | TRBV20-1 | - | TGCAGTGCTAGAGAGGATAGCGGAGCTAGCACAGATACGCAGTATTTT | CSAREDSGASTDTQYF
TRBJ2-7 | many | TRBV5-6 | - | TGTGCCAGCAGCTTGTTAGGGACCGTGGTCTACGAGCAGTACTTC | CASSLLGTVVYEQYF
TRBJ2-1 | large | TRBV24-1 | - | TGTGCCACCAGTGCCCGACCCCTAATGGGGTACAATGAGCAGTTCTTC | CATSARPLMGYNEQFF
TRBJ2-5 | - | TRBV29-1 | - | TGCAGCGTTGTGAGGCAGGGAAACCAAGAGACCCAGTACTTC | CSVVRQGNQETQYF